This T cell receptor (beta chain) was documented in a study of regulatory T cells in long-lasting Graves disease. Building of the TCR beta libraries involved iRepertoire HTBI primers and Arm-PCR of CDR3 regions. Via MiXCR, TCRdb re-called the multiplex PCR reads, giving one row per CDR3 protein. The sample records about 220,000 distinct CDR3 sequences, around 20% being singletons. The sample's time point: newly diagnosed GD, antithyroid drugs for less than 3 months. Preparation of the TCR library used RNA extracted from PBMCs. From each patient, about 8.5 milliliters of peripheral blood was drawn and collected into an EDTA anticoagulant tube. V lost 0 bases and J lost 6, with 14 bases in between. CDR1 is MGHRA and CDR2 is YSYEKL in the germline V gene. This CDR3 region has 16 residues. Study results and caveats: Under persistent disease, TRBV28, TRBJ1-2 and TRBJ2-5 were used preferentially.

This clonotype was detected ten times or more. What it binds is unknown. This sample also appeared in a second study, on T cells in Graves' hyperthyroidism and ophthalmopathy.

The receptor comes from a woman between 25 and 40 years old with Graves disease. The genes are TRBV4-1 and TRBJ2-2; either TRBD1 or TRBD2 may supply D (5 bases each). Source: peripheral blood mononuclear cells (PBMCs), taken at new diagnosis, from a patient treated with antithyroid drugs. Written as DNA, the CDR3 is TGCGCCAGCAGCCAAGAACCGGGGCCGTCCGCCGGGGAGCTGTTTTTT. Protein product: CASSQEPGPSAGELFF.